What follows is one T cell receptor (beta chain) and its context. The CDR3 has 13 amino acids. Germline values: CDR1 SNHLY, CDR2 FYNNEI. The germline V and J ends were trimmed by 6 bases and 6 bases, with 14 bases remaining between them. The sample comes from a study of blood T cell repertoires in COVID-19. Study-level information: Some COVID-19 samples were acute and others convalescent; all came from the United States, Italy and Spain. Nucleic acid was either cDNA or gDNA, and it came from T cells, B-cell-depleted T cells, or PBMCs.

In the authors' workflow: How many nucleated cells were present was estimated from reference gene primer amplification. Data came from immunoSEQ multiplex PCR; TCRdb stores just in-frame clones and leaves some out. V and J calls and clone size are given by that table; D and trimming were obtained from the DNA. This repertoire shows about 43,000 clones, over 70% found once; its top ten account for about 4.7%. Sequenced material: peripheral blood. The receptor was isolated from a human donor in a cohort sampled during active COVID-19. V usage is TRBV2 and J usage is TRBJ1-2; tentatively, D is TRBD1 (6 bases). The CDR3 nucleotides read TGTGCCAGCAGCTCAGACAGGAAGAATGGCTACACCTTC. Translating gives CASSSDRKNGYTF.